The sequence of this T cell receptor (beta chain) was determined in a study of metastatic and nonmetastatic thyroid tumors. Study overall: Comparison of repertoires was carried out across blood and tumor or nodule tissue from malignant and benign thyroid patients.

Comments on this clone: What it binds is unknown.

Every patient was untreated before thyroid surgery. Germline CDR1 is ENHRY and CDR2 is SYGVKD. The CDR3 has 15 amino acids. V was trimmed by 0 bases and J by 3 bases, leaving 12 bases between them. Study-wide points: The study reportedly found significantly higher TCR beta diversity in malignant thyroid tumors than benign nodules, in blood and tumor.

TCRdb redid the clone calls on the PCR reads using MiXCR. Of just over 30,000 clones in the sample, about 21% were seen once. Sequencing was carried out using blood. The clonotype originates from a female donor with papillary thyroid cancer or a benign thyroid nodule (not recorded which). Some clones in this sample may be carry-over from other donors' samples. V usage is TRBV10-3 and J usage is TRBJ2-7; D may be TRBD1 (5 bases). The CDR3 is CAISESRQGGYEQYF. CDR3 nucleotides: TGTGCCATCAGTGAGTCGCGGCAGGGCGGCTACGAGCAGTACTTC.